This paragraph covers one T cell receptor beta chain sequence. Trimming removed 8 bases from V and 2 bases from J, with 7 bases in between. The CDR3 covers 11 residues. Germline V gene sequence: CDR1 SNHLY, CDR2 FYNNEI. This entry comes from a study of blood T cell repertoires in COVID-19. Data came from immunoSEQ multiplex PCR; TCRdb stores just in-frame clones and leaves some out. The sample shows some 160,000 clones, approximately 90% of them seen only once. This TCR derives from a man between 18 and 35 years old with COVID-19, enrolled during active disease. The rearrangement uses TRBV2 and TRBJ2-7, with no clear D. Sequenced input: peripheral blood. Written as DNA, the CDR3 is TGTGCCAGCGTGGAGACCTACGAGCAGTACTTC. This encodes CASVETYEQYF.